The 3 T cell receptor beta chains presented below share a single source sample, sequenced in a study of beta chain features in type 1 diabetes. cDNA synthesis used the whole RNA isolate, giving expressed TCRB sequences. Generated by immunoSEQ multiplex PCR, the TCRdb table keeps only in-frame clones and is missing some. The sample includes some 150,000 clones, approximately 12% seen only once; the top ten take roughly 1.9%. Specimen: central memory CD4+ T cells from blood. All receptors come from a man aged 18 to 29 in good health.

This clone was counted between two and nine times. The chain links TRBV2 to TRBJ2-1, with 11 bases matching TRBD2. Germline CDR1 SNHLY, CDR2 FYNNEI. The junction had 6 bases not matched to a gene; V was cut back by 7 bases and J by 7 bases. The CDR3 covers 14 residues. DNA for the CDR3: TGTGCCAGCACCGGGACTAGCGGTGGTAATGAGCAGTTCTTC. Translation gives CASTGTSGGNEQFF.

The chain carries TRBV2 and TRBJ1-5; 7 bases match TRBD1. The length of the CDR3 is 16 residues. After removal of 4 bases from V and 2 bases from J, the junction contained 8 bases not matched to a gene. Germline CDR1 reads SNHLY; CDR2 reads FYNNEI. The CDR3 region has the DNA TGTGCCAGCAGTGCGAACCGACAGGGAGGCAATCAGCCCCAGCATTTT. The encoded protein is CASSANRQGGNQPQHF.

The chain uses TRBV7-2 and TRBJ2-7, with D tentatively TRBD1 (5 bases). The ends were cut back, 5 bases at V and 3 bases at J, with 14 bases in the middle. The CDR3 length is 14 residues. Germline-derived CDR1 and CDR2 are SGHTA and FQGNSA. CDR3 bases: TGTGCCAGCAGCCTAATGACAGATTTCTACGAGCAGTACTTC. This codes for CASSLMTDFYEQYF.